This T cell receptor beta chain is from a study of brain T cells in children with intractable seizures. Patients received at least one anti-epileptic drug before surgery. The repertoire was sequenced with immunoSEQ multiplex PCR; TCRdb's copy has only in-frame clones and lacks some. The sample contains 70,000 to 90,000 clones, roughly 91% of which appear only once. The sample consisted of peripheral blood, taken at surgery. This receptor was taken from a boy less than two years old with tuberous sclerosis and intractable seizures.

In DNA form, the CDR3 reads TGCAGCGCCTACCCCGGACGGTACAATGAGCAGTTCTTC. Protein sequence: CSAYPGRYNEQFF. The genes are TRBV29-1 and TRBJ2-1; D uncertain. Germline values: CDR1 SQVTM, CDR2 ANQGSEA. Trimming left V 7 bases short and J 4 bases short, with 14 bases between. The CDR3 consists of 13 residues.